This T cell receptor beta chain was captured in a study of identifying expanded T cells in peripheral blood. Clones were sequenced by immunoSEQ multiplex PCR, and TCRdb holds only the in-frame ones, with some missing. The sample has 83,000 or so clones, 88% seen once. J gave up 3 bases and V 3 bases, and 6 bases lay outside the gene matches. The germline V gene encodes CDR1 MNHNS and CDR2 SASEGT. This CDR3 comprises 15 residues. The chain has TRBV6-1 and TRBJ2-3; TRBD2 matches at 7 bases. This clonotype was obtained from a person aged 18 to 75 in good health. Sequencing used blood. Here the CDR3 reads CASSEVGGGTDTQYF. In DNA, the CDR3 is TGTGCCAGCAGTGAGGTGGGGGGGGGAACAGATACGCAGTATTTT.